The rows below give T cell receptor beta chains drawn from one sample of a study of T cell responses to AZD1222 COVID-19 vaccine. Method: immunoSEQ multiplex PCR; TCRdb's copy keeps in-frame clones and lacks some. This table has under 200,000 clones, just over 90% appearing once. The source material was peripheral blood, sampled 28 days after the second dose of the MenACWY control vaccine. The receptors stem from an adult who received the MenACWY meningococcal vaccine as a control. CDR3s leave out the opening cysteine and the closing phenylalanine or tryptophan. D genes are given only for firm matches.

V,J,D,CDR3
TRBV10-3,TRBJ1-1,-,AISQDNTEAF
TRBV6-2/TRBV6-3,TRBJ1-2,-,ASSLGREYGYT
TRBV5-4,TRBJ1-1,TRBD1,ASSLEPGQPEAF
TRBV3-1/TRBV3-2,TRBJ1-6,-,ASSQERTGNSPLH
TRBV6-6,TRBJ1-1,-,ASSYGSNTEAF
TRBV29-1,TRBJ1-2,TRBD1,SAFNQGGNYGYT
TRBV5-1,TRBJ2-7,-,ASSYGGEQY
TRBV19,TRBJ2-1,TRBD2,ASSATSGNEQF
TRBV4-3,TRBJ1-5,-,ASSQDLSGYQPQH
TRBV18,TRBJ1-3,-,ASSPPTSPIHSSGNTIY
TRBV6-4,TRBJ2-1,TRBD2,ASSRTSGIPYNEQF
TRBV6-2/TRBV6-3,TRBJ2-5,-,ASSYFGEIETQY
TRBV9,TRBJ1-2,-,ASSSSGNAGYT
TRBV2,TRBJ1-4,-,ASSEGGQPIEKLF
TRBV27,TRBJ1-1,TRBD1,ASSLYPTGGGNTEAF
TRBV12-5,TRBJ2-3,TRBD2,ASGASGRASHTQY
TRBV11-1,TRBJ2-7,TRBD1,ASSRGQGSPYEQY
TRBV27,TRBJ1-1,-,ASSIYSRNTEAF
TRBV14,TRBJ1-1,-,ASSRNQQRGAEAF